Listed here are 31 T cell receptor beta chains from one sample, sequenced in a study of blood T cell repertoires in COVID-19. The method was immunoSEQ multiplex PCR; TCRdb's version includes in-frame clones alone and lacks a portion of them. The repertoire has 350,000 to 400,000 clones, approximately 86% of them found once; the top ten carry about 7.1%. Sequencing was carried out using peripheral blood. Receptors were obtained from a woman in her fifties or sixties with COVID-19, enrolled during active disease.

The chain couples TRBV10-2 to TRBJ2-7; 13 bases match TRBD2. CDR3 length: 17 amino acids. The germline V gene encodes CDR1 WSHSY and CDR2 SAAADI. V shed 7 bases and J 4 bases; nucleotides not matched to a gene: 13. The CDR3 region has the DNA TGCGCCAGCACTGGGACTAGCGGGAAGCTCCTAGTATACGAGCAGTACTTC. Translating gives CASTGTSGKLLVYEQYF.

The chain combines TRBV5-1 with TRBJ2-5; 16 bases agree with TRBD2. Trimming cost V 6 bases and J 5 bases; bases outside gene matches: 10. CDR1 is SGHRS and CDR2 is YFSETQ in the germline V gene. This CDR3 is built from 17 residues. The CDR3 protein is CASTRGTSGGARETQYF. The CDR3, as DNA: TGCGCCAGCACCCGCGGGACTAGCGGGGGGGCCCGGGAGACCCAGTACTTC.

The chain links TRBV7-2 to TRBJ2-7; 7 bases line up with TRBD1. V lost 6 bases to trimming and J lost 5 bases; unmatched junction nucleotides: 10. Germline V gives CDR1 SGHTA, CDR2 FQGNSA. The CDR3 sequence is 14 residues long. CDR3 in DNA: TGTGCCAGCAGGACAGGGAATTATCAGGACGAGCAGTACTTC. Translation gives CASRTGNYQDEQYF.

CDR3 sequence (DNA): TGTGCCAGCAGCCCACCAGGGACTAGCGATGAGACCCAGTACTTC. It is translated as CASSPPGTSDETQYF. The gene calls are TRBV6-2 or TRBV6-3 and TRBJ2-5, with 10 positions matching TRBD2. J gave up 5 bases and V 6 bases, and 9 bases lay outside the gene matches. The germline V gene encodes CDR1 MNHEY and CDR2 SVGEGT. The CDR3 runs to 15 residues.

This clone was seen just once. V gene TRBV5-1 combines with J gene TRBJ1-2, with 7 bases identical to TRBD1. The CDR3 runs 14 residues. Germline CDR1 and CDR2: SGHRS and YFSETQ. V lost 1 base and J lost 3; bases outside the gene matches: 3. This chain's CDR3 is CASSLYGTDYGYTF. The CDR3 region has the DNA TGCGCCAGCAGCTTGTATGGGACAGACTATGGCTACACCTTC.

This chain uses TRBV18 with TRBJ2-2; D might be TRBD2 (6 bases). The CDR3 is 15 residues long. V lost 3 bases and J lost 5, with 13 bases in between. Germline CDR1 is KGHSH and CDR2 is LQKENI. CDR3 sequence reads: CASSPPGGRTGELFF. The CDR3, as DNA: TGTGCCAGCTCACCCCCCGGGGGACGAACCGGGGAGCTGTTTTTT. Variable domain in full (rest from reference TRBV18 and TRBJ2-2): NAGVMQNPRHLVRRRGQEARLRCSPMKGHSHVYWYRQLPEEGLKFMVYLQKENIIDESGMPKERFSAEFPKEGPSILRIQQVVRGDSAAYFCASSPPGGRTGELFFGEGSRLTVL.

The chain couples TRBV29-1 to TRBJ1-2; D is uncertain. Germline V gene lookup returns CDR1 SQVTM and CDR2 ANQGSEA. V was shortened by 1 base and J by 8 bases, with 8 bases between the two germline ends. The CDR3 covers 11 residues. CDR3 sequence reads: CSVEGGGGYTF. CDR3 in DNA: TGCAGCGTTGAAGGAGGTGGCGGCTACACCTTC. The full variable domain, its missing parts supplied by reference TRBV29-1 and TRBJ1-2, is SAVISQKPSRDICQRGTSLTIQCQVDSQVTMMFWYRQQPGQSLTLIATANQGSEATYESGFVIDKFPISRPNLTFSTLTVSNMSPEDSSIYLCSVEGGGGYTFGSGTRLTVV.

V usage is TRBV9 and J usage is TRBJ2-5, with 9 bases lining up with TRBD2. The CDR3 extends over 15 amino acids. V gave up 4 bases and J gave up 4 bases; unmatched junction bases: 8. CDR1 SGDLS and CDR2 YYNGEE come from the germline V gene. DNA for the CDR3: TGTGCCAGCAGCCGAGAGCGGGAGGAAGGAGAGACCCAGTACTTC. Translated, it gives CASSREREEGETQYF. The whole variable domain, filled in from reference TRBV9 and TRBJ2-5, reads DSGVTQTPKHLITATGQRVTLRCSPRSGDLSVYWYQQSLDQGLQFLIQYYNGEERAKGNILERFSAQQFPDLHSELNLSSLELGDSALYFCASSREREEGETQYFGPGTRLLVL.

This clone has a handful of counts. The chain couples TRBV6-5 to TRBJ2-7, with 7 bases fitting TRBD2. The CDR3 is 14 amino acids. The germline CDR1 and CDR2 sequences are MNHEY and SVGAGI. Unmatched junction bases numbered 8, after V lost 8 bases and J lost 1 base. Here the CDR3 DNA reads TGTGCCAGCGTAAGAGCGGGGCTTTCCTACGAGCAGTACTTC. As protein: CASVRAGLSYEQYF.

J is TRBJ2-3 and V is TRBV7-3, with a weak D call TRBD2 (6 bases). With 5 bases removed from V and 6 bases from J, the gap between germline ends came to 12 bases. In germline, CDR1 is SGHTA, CDR2 FQGTGA. CDR3 length: 13 residues. This CDR3 reads CASSVGGSDTQYF. In nucleotides, the CDR3 is TGTGCCAGCAGCGTCGGGGGTTCCGATACGCAGTATTTT.

The chain joins TRBV21-1 to TRBJ1-4; no check of the table's D call, TRBD1, against the DNA was made. TRBV21-1 is an annotated pseudogene. CDR3 length equals 16 residues. CDR3 amino acids: CASSKKGQAHNEKLFF. The CDR3 nucleotides are TGTGCCAGCAGCAAGAAAGGACAGGCCCATAATGAAAAACTGTTTTTT.

The chain combines TRBV11-2 with TRBJ1-6; D might be TRBD1 (6 bases). From germline, CDR1 is SGHAT and CDR2 FQNNGV. The length of the CDR3 is 16 residues. With 1 base removed from V and 7 bases from J, the gap between germline ends came to 14 bases. The CDR3 sequence is CASSLGMGQGNSPLHF. CDR3 nucleotide sequence: TGTGCCAGCAGCTTAGGCATGGGGCAGGGGAATTCACCCCTCCACTTT.

On this clone itself: Other DNA sequences in the same sample also yield this CDR3. The chain has TRBV4-1 and TRBJ1-2; the D gene is possibly TRBD1 (6 bases). From germline, CDR1 is MGHRA and CDR2 YSYEKL. Deletions cut 0 bases from V and 2 bases from J, with 10 bases between. The CDR3 extends over 15 amino acids. The CDR3 region is CASSQDRGANYGYTF. The CDR3 DNA is TGCGCCAGCAGCCAAGATCGGGGGGCGAACTATGGCTACACCTTC.

This clone was recorded a few times. The chain carries TRBV23-1 and TRBJ1-5, with D possibly TRBD1 on 5 matching bases. TRBV23-1 is an ORF; its function is uncertain. V dropped 4 bases and J dropped 0 bases, with 10 bases sitting between them. The CDR3 is made up of 15 amino acids. In nucleotides, the CDR3 is TGCGCCAGCAGTCGGGGGACTGATAGCAATCAGCCCCAGCATTTT. It is translated as CASSRGTDSNQPQHF.

The CDR3 sequence is CASSPSSSGAFTGELFF. The CDR3 DNA reads as TGTGCCAGCAGCCCCAGTTCTAGCGGTGCTTTCACCGGGGAGCTGTTTTTT. The chain links TRBV9 to TRBJ2-2; the match to TRBD2 covers 7 bases. The CDR3 is 17 residues long. In germline, CDR1 is SGDLS, CDR2 YYNGEE. With 4 bases clipped from V and 4 bases from J, the junction kept 13 bases outside the gene matches.

The rearrangement uses TRBV7-2 and TRBJ1-2; perhaps TRBD1 as D (6 bases). V was trimmed by 5 bases and J by 2 bases, leaving 9 bases between them. From germline, CDR1 is SGHTA and CDR2 FQGNSA. The length of the CDR3 is 13 residues. The CDR3 is CASSPDRNYGYTF. The CDR3 nucleotides read TGTGCCAGCAGCCCTGACAGGAACTATGGCTACACCTTC.

The rearrangement joins TRBV4-2 to TRBJ2-5, with 7 bases lining up with TRBD2. The CDR3 sequence is 17 residues long. Germline loops: CDR1 LGHNA, CDR2 YNFKEQ. J gave up 3 bases and V 4 bases, and 14 bases lay outside the gene matches. This CDR3 reads CASSRERRDYREETQYF. Here the CDR3 DNA reads TGTGCCAGCAGCCGGGAGCGGCGGGACTACCGAGAAGAGACCCAGTACTTC.

The V and J genes are TRBV5-1 and TRBJ1-1; D is ambiguous. Trimming cost V 1 base and J 1 base, with 17 bases left between them. CDR3 length equals 17 residues. Germline assignment: CDR1 SGHRS and CDR2 YFSETQ. The CDR3 nucleotides read TGCGCCAGCAGCTTGTTTGTGGTGTCAGCGGAGAACACTGAAGCTTTCTTT. Its protein is CASSLFVVSAENTEAFF.

This chain uses TRBV12-3 or TRBV12-4 with TRBJ2-1; D possibly corresponds to TRBD1 (6 bases). The CDR3 contains 13 residues. Deletions cut 6 bases from V and 9 bases from J, with 15 bases between. CDR3: CASRKDSQGEQFF. The CDR3 nucleotides read TGTGCCAGCAGGAAGGACAGCCAAGGTGAGCAGTTCTTC.

The V call is TRBV11-3, the J call TRBJ2-3; 8 bases are a match to TRBD1. V shed 1 base and J 5 bases; nucleotides not matched to a gene: 5. The CDR3 runs 15 residues. Looked up from germline, CDR1 is SGHNT and CDR2 is YENEEA. CDR3 nucleotide sequence: TGTGCCAGCAGCTTAGGCACAGGGGGTCAAGATACGCAGTATTTT. It specifies CASSLGTGGQDTQYF.

The rearrangement joins TRBV5-4 to TRBJ2-2, with a possible D match to TRBD2 (5 bases). The CDR3 sequence is 15 residues long. With 4 bases removed from V and 8 bases from J, the gap between germline ends came to 18 bases. Germline V gene lookup returns CDR1 SGHNT and CDR2 YYREEE (reference sequence). The CDR3: CASSTRPNRRGELFF. The CDR3 nucleotides read TGTGCCAGCAGCACACGACCCAATAGGAGGGGGGAGCTGTTTTTT.

V usage is TRBV7-3 and J usage is TRBJ2-3; 7 bases map to TRBD2. CDR1 and CDR2 (germline): SGHTA, FQGTGA. CDR3 size: 15 residues. With V trimmed by 3 bases and J by 1 base, 4 bases remained unmatched. CDR3 nucleotides: TGTGCCAGCAGCTTGGTCCGGGGGGGCACAGATACGCAGTATTTT. Amino acids: CASSLVRGGTDTQYF. Full variable domain (missing parts from reference TRBV7-3 and TRBJ2-3): GAGVSQTPSNKVTEKGKYVELRCDPISGHTALYWYRQSLGQGPEFLIYFQGTGAADDSGLPNDRFFAVRPEGSVSTLKIQRTERGDSAVYLCASSLVRGGTDTQYFGPGTRLTVL.

CDR3 sequence (DNA): TGTGCCAGCAGTTCTGTTAACTCTGGGGCCAACGTCCTGACTTTC. This gives the protein CASSSVNSGANVLTF. The chain employs TRBV27 and TRBJ2-6, with no clear D. Germline V gene lookup returns CDR1 MNHEY and CDR2 SMNVEV (reference sequence). V lost 4 bases to trimming and J lost 0 bases, with 7 bases between them. This CDR3 comprises 15 residues.

This chain uses TRBV5-1 with TRBJ2-3; 9 bases are a match to TRBD2. CDR1 SGHRS and CDR2 YFSETQ come from the germline V gene. V lost 0 bases to trimming and J lost 5 bases; unmatched junction nucleotides: 4. This CDR3 spans 15 amino acids. The CDR3 loop is CASSLASGAGDTQYF. The CDR3 DNA sequence: TGCGCCAGCAGCTTGGCTAGCGGGGCCGGAGATACGCAGTATTTT.

In its sample, this clone was seen many times. The CDR3 sequence is CASSVMTEYQETQYF. The CDR3 region has the DNA TGTGCCAGCAGCGTAATGACAGAGTACCAAGAGACCCAGTACTTC. The chain couples TRBV11-2 to TRBJ2-5; D is possibly TRBD1 (5 bases). Germline assignment: CDR1 SGHAT and CDR2 FQNNGV. The CDR3 runs 15 residues. Trimming removed 5 bases from V and 0 bases from J, with 13 bases in between.

This chain uses TRBV6-2 or TRBV6-3 with TRBJ2-3, with a tentative D call TRBD2 (6 bases). This CDR3 comprises 17 residues. V was clipped by 2 bases and J by 1 base, with 16 bases between them. Germline lookup yields CDR1 MNHEY and CDR2 SVGEGT. CDR3 DNA sequence: TGTGCCAGCAGTTACCCCTCGCGGGGTGCTGGCACAGATACGCAGTATTTT. It codes for CASSYPSRGAGTDTQYF.

This clone was picked up a small number of times. The chain uses TRBV19 and TRBJ2-7; 7 bases agree with TRBD2. Losses at the gene ends were 5 bases for V and 1 base for J; bases not matched to a gene: 8. The CDR3 has 15 amino acids. The germline V gene encodes CDR1 LNHDA and CDR2 SQIVND (reference sequence). The CDR3 coding sequence is TGTGCCAGTAGTTACAGCGGGGAGGCTTCCTACGAGCAGTACTTC. It specifies CASSYSGEASYEQYF.

The genes are TRBV6-6 and TRBJ1-1; a weak D match, TRBD1 (6 bases). CDR3 size: 13 residues. Per the germline V gene, CDR1 is MNHNY and CDR2 is SVGAGI (reference sequence). V lost 6 bases to trimming and J lost 5 bases, with 13 bases between them. The DNA of the CDR3 is TGTGCCAGCAGCCCCGGGACAAATACTGAAGCTTTCTTT. Translating gives CASSPGTNTEAFF.

The rearrangement uses TRBV3-1 (or the pseudogene TRBV3-2) and TRBJ2-2, with unresolved D. Germline CDR1 and CDR2: LGHDT and YNNKEL (reference sequence). The length of the CDR3 is 13 residues. V lost 4 bases to trimming and J lost 3 bases, with 6 bases between them. The CDR3 region is CASSLIDTGELFF. The DNA for the CDR3 is TGTGCCAGCAGCCTAATAGACACCGGGGAGCTGTTTTTT.

The chain has TRBV25-1 and TRBJ1-4; the D gene is possibly TRBD1 (5 bases). V was pared by 5 bases and J by 10 bases, with 17 bases between. The CDR3 spans 14 residues. The V gene's germline CDR1 is MGHDK and CDR2 SYGVNS. CDR3 nucleotides: TGTGCCAGCAGTTTCCAGGGCTTGTTCGGAAAACTGTTTTTT. Translating gives CASSFQGLFGKLFF.

Of note for this clone: Other DNA sequences in this specimen translate into the identical CDR3. The rearrangement joins TRBV9 to TRBJ1-2; no clear D gene. The CDR3 loop spans 12 amino acids. Germline V CDR1 and CDR2: SGDLS, YYNGEE. V gave up 3 bases and J gave up 4 bases, with 7 bases separating them. CDR3 coding DNA: TGTGCCAGCAGCGCACCGGGCTATGGCTACACCTTC. Amino acid sequence: CASSAPGYGYTF.